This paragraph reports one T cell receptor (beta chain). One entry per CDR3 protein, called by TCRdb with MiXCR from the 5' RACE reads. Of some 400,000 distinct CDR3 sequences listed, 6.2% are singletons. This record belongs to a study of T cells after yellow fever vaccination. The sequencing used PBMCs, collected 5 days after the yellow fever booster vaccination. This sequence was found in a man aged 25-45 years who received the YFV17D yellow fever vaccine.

The CDR3 protein is CSASMQAHTDTQYF. Here the CDR3 DNA reads TGCAGTGCTTCGATGCAGGCACATACAGATACGCAGTATTTT. The chain combines TRBV20-1 with TRBJ2-3; no clear D. CDR1 DFQATT and CDR2 SNEGSKA come from the germline V gene (reference sequence). The CDR3 runs 14 residues. Deletions cut 5 bases from V and 3 bases from J, with 15 bases between.